These T cell receptor beta chains were read from a single sample in a study of T cells of healthy individuals. TCRdb passed the 5' RACE reads through MiXCR, listing each CDR3 protein once. Here the sample spans more than 60,000 distinct CDR3 sequences, 15% to 20% being singletons. The origin of the receptors is a human donor in good health. The CDR3 runs from the conserved cysteine through the conserved F or W. The D gene is left open where the match is weak. Clone size is not always given. Where it is, it says once, few, many or a class for expanded clones.

D gene | J gene | V gene | clone size | CDR3 protein | CDR3 DNA
- | TRBJ1-2 | TRBV20-1 | - | CSATGEIHGYTF | TGCAGTGCTACGGGGGAAATACATGGCTACACCTTC
- | TRBJ2-1 | TRBV4-1 | - | CASSQGLGNSYNEQFF | TGCGCCAGCAGCCAAGGCCTGGGGAATTCCTACAATGAGCAGTTCTTC
- | TRBJ1-1 | TRBV12-3/TRBV12-4 | many | CASSLARWDTEAFF | TGTGCCAGCAGTTTAGCCCGTTGGGACACTGAAGCTTTCTTT
- | TRBJ1-1 | TRBV4-1 | many | CASSQDGPEDTEAFF | TGCGCCAGCAGCCAAGACGGCCCTGAGGACACTGAAGCTTTCTTT
TRBD1 | TRBJ1-1 | TRBV6-6 | - | CASSQAQGVIEAFF | TGTGCCAGCAGCCAAGCACAGGGGGTCATTGAAGCTTTCTTT
TRBD1 | TRBJ1-2 | TRBV12-5 | many | CASSPGQEFYGYTF | TGTGCCAGCTCCCCGGGACAGGAGTTCTATGGCTACACCTTC
- | TRBJ2-7 | TRBV21-1 | few | CASSNRRDEQYF | TGTGCCAGCAGCAATAGAAGGGACGAGCAGTACTTC
TRBD1 | TRBJ2-3 | TRBV7-7 | - | CASSSGTVDTQYF | TGTGCTAGCAGCTCGGGGACAGTTGATACGCAGTATTTT
TRBD2 | TRBJ2-1 | TRBV5-1 | - | CASSTGTSGPVRQFF | TGCGCCAGCAGCACTGGGACTAGCGGACCGGTGCGGCAGTTCTTC
- | TRBJ2-7 | TRBV29-1 | many | CSVETTAYEQYF | TGCAGCGTTGAAACCACAGCCTACGAGCAGTACTTC
- | TRBJ2-1 | TRBV5-1 | - | CASSLSFSDEQFF | TGCGCCAGCAGCTTGAGTTTTAGCGATGAGCAGTTCTTC
TRBD2 | TRBJ2-5 | TRBV20-1 | - | CSAPIAGGGETQYF | TGCAGTGCTCCGATAGCGGGAGGTGGGGAGACCCAGTACTTC
- | TRBJ2-4 | TRBV2 | many | CASTRPEALAKNIQYF | TGTGCCAGCACCCGGCCCGAGGCCTTAGCCAAAAACATTCAGTACTTC
TRBD1 | TRBJ2-7 | TRBV6-2/TRBV6-3 | - | CASSYPGQGSYEQYF | TGTGCCAGCAGTTACCCGGGACAGGGCTCCTACGAGCAGTACTTC
TRBD1 | TRBJ2-2 | TRBV7-3 | few | CASSSTGAGTGELFF | TGTGCCAGCAGCTCGACAGGGGCCGGCACCGGGGAGCTGTTTTTT
TRBD1 | TRBJ1-5 | TRBV12-3/TRBV12-4 | many | CASSDRGNQPQHF | TGTGCCAGCAGTGACAGGGGCAATCAGCCCCAGCATTTT
- | TRBJ2-5 | TRBV11-2 | few | CASCDSGPRETQYF | TGTGCCAGCTGCGATAGCGGCCCACGGGAGACCCAGTACTTC
- | TRBJ2-3 | TRBV11-2 | - | CASSLEGTGITDTQYF | TGTGCCAGCAGCTTAGAGGGGACTGGTATTACAGATACGCAGTATTTT
TRBD2 | TRBJ2-5 | TRBV9 | few | CASSASGGGAEETQYF | TGTGCCAGCAGCGCCTCCGGGGGGGGGGCCGAGGAGACCCAGTACTTC
- | TRBJ2-1 | TRBV28 | - | CASSLGRLASYNEQFF | TGTGCCAGCAGTTTAGGTCGTCTAGCGAGTTACAATGAGCAGTTCTTC
TRBD2 | TRBJ2-1 | TRBV2 | few | CASRLTSGRGNEQFF | TGTGCCAGCAGATTGACTAGCGGGAGGGGAAATGAGCAGTTCTTC
TRBD1 | TRBJ1-5 | TRBV7-9 | few | CASSPLGQGFQPQHF | TGTGCCAGCAGCCCCTTGGGACAGGGTTTTCAGCCCCAGCATTTT
TRBD1 | TRBJ2-7 | TRBV10-3 | many | CAIGPGQGSYEQYF | TGTGCCATTGGCCCTGGACAGGGTTCCTACGAGCAGTACTTC
- | TRBJ1-5 | TRBV7-2 | many | CASSLGTHSNQPQHF | TGTGCCAGCAGCTTAGGTACACATAGCAATCAGCCCCAGCATTTT
- | TRBJ2-7 | TRBV20-1 | few | CSARTWGTYEQYF | TGCAGTGCTAGGACCTGGGGGACCTACGAGCAGTACTTC
- | TRBJ2-7 | TRBV19 | many | CASPFMGNIYEQYF | TGTGCCAGCCCTTTTATGGGTAACATCTACGAGCAGTACTTC
- | TRBJ1-2 | TRBV11-2 | many | CASSLTDGTYGYTF | TGTGCCAGCAGCTTGACAGACGGCACCTATGGCTACACCTTC
- | TRBJ2-5 | TRBV6-2/TRBV6-3 | many | CASLGRIQETQYF | TGTGCCAGCCTAGGGAGAATCCAAGAGACCCAGTACTTC